The 22 T cell receptor beta chains below come from one sample, sequenced in a study of cytomegalovirus exposure and HLA in healthy donors. Researchers ran the PCR with 60 Vbeta and 13 Jbeta primers. Sequenced by immunoSEQ multiplex PCR; TCRdb stores in-frame clones only, minus some. The sample lists 200,000 to 250,000 clones, over 80% occurring once. Input material: PBMCs. The receptors shown here come from a woman aged 40 to 50 in good health and CMV-seropositive.

The chain combines TRBV5-6 with TRBJ1-6, with 9 bases matching TRBD1. The CDR3 extends over 13 amino acids. Unmatched junction bases numbered 3, after V lost 4 bases and J lost 10 bases. CDR1 SGHDT and CDR2 YYEEEE come from the germline V gene. CDR3 sequence reads: CASSTGGGSPLHF. The CDR3 coding sequence is TGTGCCAGCAGCACAGGGGGCGGCTCACCCCTCCACTTT.

The CDR3 nucleotides read TGTGCCAGTAGTTTCGGACTAGCGGGCGAGCAGTTCTTC. Its protein product is CASSFGLAGEQFF. This sequence joins TRBV19 and TRBJ2-1, with 11 bases that match TRBD2. V gave up 5 bases and J gave up 10 bases; unmatched junction bases: 4. Germline V lookup: CDR1 LNHDA, CDR2 SQIVND (reference sequence). The CDR3 is made up of 13 amino acids.

This chain uses TRBV7-6 with TRBJ2-6; D is perhaps TRBD1 (6 bases). This CDR3 spans 17 amino acids. Germline lookup yields CDR1 SGHVS and CDR2 FNYEAQ. V lost 3 bases and J lost 4, with 16 bases in between. The DNA for the CDR3 is TGTGCCAGCAGCTTCGGGGCAGGGGTGGCGGGGGCCAACGTCCTGACTTTC. Translating it yields CASSFGAGVAGANVLTF.

The sample holds a few counts of this clone. V is TRBV7-9 and J is TRBJ2-7, with 8 bases lining up with TRBD1. The germline V gene encodes CDR1 SEHNR and CDR2 FQNEAQ (reference sequence). V trimming: 5 bases; J trimming: 3 bases; junction bases outside the gene matches: 6. The CDR3 has 14 residues. The CDR3 DNA follows: TGTGCCAGCAGCCAAGACAGGGGCCTCTACGAGCAGTACTTC. As protein: CASSQDRGLYEQYF.

The chain has TRBV7-6 and TRBJ2-1; no clear D. The V gene lost 1 base and the J gene lost 8 bases, with 12 bases spanning the gap. The length of the CDR3 is 14 residues. Germline V lookup: CDR1 SGHVS, CDR2 FNYEAQ. CDR3 in DNA: TGTGCCAGCAGCTTAGTGCTCAGGTCCCATGAGCAGTTCTTC. Translating it yields CASSLVLRSHEQFF.

Only a few counts were recorded for this clone. This chain connects TRBV29-1 to TRBJ1-1, with 7 bases lining up with TRBD1. The CDR3 sequence is 10 residues long. The V gene end was trimmed by 7 bases and the J gene end by 7 bases; junction bases not matched to a gene: 3. Per germline, CDR1 SQVTM and CDR2 ANQGSEA. The CDR3 sequence: CSGRDSEAFF. CDR3 bases: TGCAGCGGCCGGGACAGTGAAGCTTTCTTT.

By share, this clone ranks as large (0.1 to 1%). CDR3 sequence (DNA): TGCGCCAGCAGCTCGGACAGTCAGAGCTCTGGAAACACCATATATTTT. Its translation is CASSSDSQSSGNTIYF. This chain links TRBV5-1 with TRBJ1-3, with D possibly matching TRBD1 (6 bases). The CDR3 consists of 16 residues. The germline gives CDR1 SGHRS, CDR2 YFSETQ. Trimming cost V 3 bases and J 0 bases, with 13 bases left between them.

The V gene is TRBV7-3, the J gene TRBJ1-1; 8 bases are a match to TRBD1. The CDR3 has 12 residues. Germline V gene data show CDR1 as SGHTA and CDR2 as FQGTGA. J lost 11 bases, V lost 5 bases, and 7 bases had no gene match. CDR3 coding DNA: TGTGCCAGCAGCCCAGGACAGGGTGAGGCTTTCTTT. Amino acid sequence: CASSPGQGEAFF.

The chain couples TRBV19 to TRBJ1-4, with a weak D call TRBD1 (6 bases). V was trimmed by 3 bases and J by 4 bases, leaving 18 bases between them. Germline V lookup: CDR1 LNHDA, CDR2 SQIVND (reference sequence). The CDR3 extends over 17 amino acids. The CDR3 DNA sequence: TGTGCCAGTAGTATGGGTCCCGGACAGCATATTAATGAAAAACTGTTTTTT. Its protein is CASSMGPGQHINEKLFF.

The chain joins TRBV11-2 to TRBJ1-1; 8 bases are a match to TRBD1. CDR1 is SGHAT and CDR2 is FQNNGV in the germline V gene. J gave up 2 bases and V 6 bases, and 8 bases lay outside the gene matches. The CDR3 has 15 residues. The CDR3 bases are TGTGCCAGCAGTTCTAGGGGGACAGGAAACACTGAAGCTTTCTTT. As protein: CASSSRGTGNTEAFF.

The V call is TRBV27, the J call TRBJ1-5; D ambiguous. Germline lookup yields CDR1 MNHEY and CDR2 SMNVEV (reference sequence). This CDR3 spans 12 amino acids. V was cut by 3 bases and J by 5 bases, with 5 bases left in between. As DNA, the CDR3 is TGTGCCAGCAGTTTTATAGATCAGCCCCAGCATTTT. It translates to CASSFIDQPQHF.

This chain links TRBV4-1 with TRBJ2-5; 10 nucleotides agree with TRBD1. The DNA end favors TRBJ2-7, so the J call may be wrong. The CDR3 loop spans 15 amino acids. Germline CDR1 is MGHRA and CDR2 is YSYEKL. The DNA of the CDR3 is TGCGCCAGCAGCCAAAATTGGGGACAGGGGTACGAGCAGTACTTC. Protein: CASSQNWGQGYEQYF.

This clone was recorded only once. A read error may account for a junction end that differs from germline. This sequence joins TRBV7-2 and TRBJ1-5; a possible D gene is TRBD1 (5 bases). This CDR3 has 14 amino acids. The germline CDR1 and CDR2 sequences are SGHTA and FQGNSA. CDR3 in amino acids: CAGSSLGGNQPQHF. The CDR3 DNA follows: TGTGCCGGCAGCTCATTAGGGGGCAATCAGCCCCAGCATTTT.

This rearrangement joins TRBV10-1 to TRBJ2-2; 12 bases align to TRBD2. Germline values: CDR1 WNHNN, CDR2 SYGVQD (reference sequence). The CDR3 runs to 18 residues. The V gene end was trimmed by 5 bases and the J gene end by 3 bases; junction bases not matched to a gene: 10. The DNA of the CDR3 is TGCGCCAGCAGTTCTAGCGGGGGGGCCTGTATGGACACCGGGGAGCTGTTTTTT. Protein sequence: CASSSSGGACMDTGELFF.

The chain recombines TRBV7-6 with TRBJ2-2, with D perhaps TRBD2 (5 bases). CDR3 size: 17 residues. V was clipped by 1 base and J by 2 bases, with 14 bases between them. Germline CDR1 SGHVS, CDR2 FNYEAQ. CDR3 bases: TGTGCCAGCAGCTTAGGTTATAACGGAGGCAACACCGGGGAGCTGTTTTTT. This translates into CASSLGYNGGNTGELFF. The full variable domain, its missing parts supplied by reference TRBV7-6 and TRBJ2-2, is GAGVSQSPRYKVTKRGQDVALRCDPISGHVSLYWYRQALGQGPEFLTYFNYEAQQDKSGLPNDRFSAERPEGSISTLTIQRTEQRDSAMYRCASSLGYNGGNTGELFFGEGSRLTVL.

The chain carries TRBV7-9 and TRBJ1-2, with 10 nucleotides matching TRBD1. The CDR3 has 16 amino acids. The V gene's germline CDR1 is SEHNR and CDR2 FQNEAQ (reference sequence). J gave up 2 bases and V 2 bases, and 5 bases lay outside the gene matches. CDR3 in amino acids: CASSLSGTGANYGYTF. CDR3 sequence (DNA): TGTGCCAGCAGCTTATCCGGGACAGGGGCAAACTATGGCTACACCTTC. Based on the CDR3 plus reference TRBV7-9 and TRBJ1-2, the full variable domain is DTGVSQNPRHKITKRGQNVTFRCDPISEHNRLYWYRQTLGQGPEFLTYFQNEAQLEKSRLLSDRFSAERPKGSFSTLEIQRTEQGDSAMYLCASSLSGTGANYGYTFGSGTRLTVV.

The rearrangement joins TRBV10-3 to TRBJ1-1; 9 bases fit TRBD1. With 7 bases clipped from V and 11 bases from J, the junction kept 11 bases outside the gene matches. Germline V gives CDR1 ENHRY, CDR2 SYGVKD. The CDR3 is 13 amino acids. The CDR3 protein is CAINSDGQGKAFF. CDR3 DNA: TGTGCCATCAACTCGGATGGACAGGGGAAGGCTTTCTTT.

The chain uses TRBV5-1 and TRBJ2-1; TRBD2 aligns across 8 bases. Germline values: CDR1 SGHRS, CDR2 YFSETQ. The V segment lost 4 bases and the J segment 9 bases; nucleotides outside the gene matches: 15. There are 16 residues in the CDR3. This CDR3 reads CASSRVSGTSPVEQFF. CDR3 sequence (DNA): TGCGCCAGCAGCCGTGTCTCCGGGACTAGTCCCGTTGAGCAGTTCTTC. The variable domain in full, with the rest retrieved from reference TRBV5-1 and TRBJ2-1, is KAGVTQTPRYLIKTRGQQVTLSCSPISGHRSVSWYQQTPGQGLQFLFEYFSETQRNKGNFPGRFSGRQFSNSRSEMNVSTLELGDSALYLCASSRVSGTSPVEQFFGPGTRLTVL.

This chain links TRBV7-2 with TRBJ2-6; D ambiguous. CDR1 is SGHTA, CDR2 FQGNSA, per germline. CDR3 length equals 17 residues. V lost 5 bases and J lost 0, with 14 bases in between. The CDR3: CASSPVRRASGANVLTF. CDR3 in DNA: TGTGCCAGCAGCCCCGTGCGTCGAGCCTCTGGGGCCAACGTCCTGACTTTC.

There are a few counts of this clone. The gene calls are TRBV6-5 and TRBJ2-7; D gene unclear. The CDR3 extends over 11 amino acids. The V end lost 6 bases, the J end lost 6 bases, and 9 bases lay between the germline ends. The V gene's germline CDR1 is MNHEY and CDR2 SVGAGI. CDR3 loop: CASSYGGEQYF. CDR3 nucleotide sequence: TGTGCCAGCAGCTATGGTGGCGAGCAGTACTTC.

The rearrangement links TRBV6-1 to TRBJ1-2, with TRBD1 matching 10 bases. There are 14 residues in the CDR3. V was pared by 10 bases and J by 8 bases, with 13 bases of the junction left unmatched. Germline V lookup: CDR1 MNHNS, CDR2 SASEGT. CDR3 nucleotide sequence: TGTGCCACCAGGTCTTCCGGGACAGGGGCCGGCTACACCTTC. Translation: CATRSSGTGAGYTF.

This clone was counted once. J is TRBJ2-2 and V is TRBV9; the D gene is possibly TRBD2 (5 bases). V shed 2 bases and J shed 0 bases, with 8 bases lying between them. The CDR3 is 15 amino acids. Per the germline V gene, CDR1 is SGDLS and CDR2 is YYNGEE. CDR3 loop: CASSVRGPNTGELFF. The CDR3 nucleotides are TGTGCCAGCAGCGTTCGAGGGCCGAACACCGGGGAGCTGTTTTTT.